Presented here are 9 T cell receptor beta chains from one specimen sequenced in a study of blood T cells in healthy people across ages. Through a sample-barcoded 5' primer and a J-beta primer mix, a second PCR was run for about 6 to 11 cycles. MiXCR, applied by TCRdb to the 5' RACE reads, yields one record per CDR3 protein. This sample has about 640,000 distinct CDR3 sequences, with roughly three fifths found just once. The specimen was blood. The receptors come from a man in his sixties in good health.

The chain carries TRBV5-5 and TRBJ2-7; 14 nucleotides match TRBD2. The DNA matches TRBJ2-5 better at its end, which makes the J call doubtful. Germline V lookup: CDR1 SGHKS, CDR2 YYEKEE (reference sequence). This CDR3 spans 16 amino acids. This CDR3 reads CASSPTSGGADETQYF. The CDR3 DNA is TGTGCCAGCAGCCCGACTAGCGGGGGGGCCGATGAGACCCAGTACTTC.

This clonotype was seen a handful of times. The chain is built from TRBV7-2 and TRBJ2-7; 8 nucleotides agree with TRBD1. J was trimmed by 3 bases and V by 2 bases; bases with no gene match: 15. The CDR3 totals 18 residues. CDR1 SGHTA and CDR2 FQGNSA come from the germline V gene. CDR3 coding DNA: TGTGCCAGCAGCTTACGGACAGGGAAGGTATCGAAGGGCTACGAGCAGTACTTC. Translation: CASSLRTGKVSKGYEQYF. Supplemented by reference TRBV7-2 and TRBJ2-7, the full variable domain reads GAGVSQSPSNKVTEKGKDVELRCDPISGHTALYWYRQSLGQGLEFLIYFQGNSAPDKSGLPSDRFSAERTGGSVSTLTIQRTQQEDSAVYLCASSLRTGKVSKGYEQYFGPGTRLTVT.

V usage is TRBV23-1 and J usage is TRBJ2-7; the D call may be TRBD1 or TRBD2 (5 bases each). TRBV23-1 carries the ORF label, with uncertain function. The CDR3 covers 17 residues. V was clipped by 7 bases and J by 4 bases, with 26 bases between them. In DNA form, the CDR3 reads TGCGCCAGCACCCAGGAGGAATTGGGACCCTCACTGTACGAGCAGTACTTC. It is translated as CASTQEELGPSLYEQYF.

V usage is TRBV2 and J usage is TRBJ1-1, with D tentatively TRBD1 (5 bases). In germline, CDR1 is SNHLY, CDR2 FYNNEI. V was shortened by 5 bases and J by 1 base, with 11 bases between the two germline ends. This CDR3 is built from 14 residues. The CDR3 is CASSPGRTNTEAFF. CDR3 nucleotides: TGTGCCAGCAGTCCGGGACGGACGAACACTGAAGCTTTCTTT.

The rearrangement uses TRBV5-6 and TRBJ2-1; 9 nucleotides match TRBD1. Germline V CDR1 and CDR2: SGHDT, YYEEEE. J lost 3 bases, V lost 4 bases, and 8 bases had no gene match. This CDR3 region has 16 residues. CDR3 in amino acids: CASSPTGTGIYNEQFF. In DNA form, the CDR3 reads TGTGCCAGCAGCCCGACCGGGACAGGGATCTACAATGAGCAGTTCTTC. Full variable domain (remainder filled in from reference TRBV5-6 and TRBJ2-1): DAGVTQSPTHLIKTRGQQVTLRCSPKSGHDTVSWYQQALGQGPQFIFQYYEEEERQRGNFPDRFSGHQFPNYSSELNVNALLLGDSALYLCASSPTGTGIYNEQFFGPGTRLTVL.

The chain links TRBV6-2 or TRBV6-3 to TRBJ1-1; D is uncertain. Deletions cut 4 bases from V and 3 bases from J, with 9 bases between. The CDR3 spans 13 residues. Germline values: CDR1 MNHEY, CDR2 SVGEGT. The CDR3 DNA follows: TGTGCCAGCAGTTTGAGGTCGTACACTGAAGCTTTCTTT. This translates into CASSLRSYTEAFF.

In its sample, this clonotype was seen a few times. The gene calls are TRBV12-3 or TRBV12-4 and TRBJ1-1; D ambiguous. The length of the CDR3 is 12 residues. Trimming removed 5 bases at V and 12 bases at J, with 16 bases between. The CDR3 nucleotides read TGTGCCAGCAGTCAAATCGACGGGAAAACTTTCTTT. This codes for CASSQIDGKTFF.

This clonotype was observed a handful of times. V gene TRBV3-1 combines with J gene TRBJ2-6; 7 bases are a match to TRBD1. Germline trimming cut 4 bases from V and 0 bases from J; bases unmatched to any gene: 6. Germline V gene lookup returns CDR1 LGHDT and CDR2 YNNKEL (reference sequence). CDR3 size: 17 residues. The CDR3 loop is CASSRRTGSSGANVLTF. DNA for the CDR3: TGTGCCAGCAGCCGGCGGACAGGAAGCTCTGGGGCCAACGTCCTGACTTTC.

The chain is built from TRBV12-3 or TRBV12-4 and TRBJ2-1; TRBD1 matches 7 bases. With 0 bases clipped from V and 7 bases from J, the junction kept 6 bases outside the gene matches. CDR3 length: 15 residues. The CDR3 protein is CASSLAPGGRNEQFF. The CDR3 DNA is TGTGCCAGCAGTTTAGCCCCAGGGGGTAGGAATGAGCAGTTCTTC.